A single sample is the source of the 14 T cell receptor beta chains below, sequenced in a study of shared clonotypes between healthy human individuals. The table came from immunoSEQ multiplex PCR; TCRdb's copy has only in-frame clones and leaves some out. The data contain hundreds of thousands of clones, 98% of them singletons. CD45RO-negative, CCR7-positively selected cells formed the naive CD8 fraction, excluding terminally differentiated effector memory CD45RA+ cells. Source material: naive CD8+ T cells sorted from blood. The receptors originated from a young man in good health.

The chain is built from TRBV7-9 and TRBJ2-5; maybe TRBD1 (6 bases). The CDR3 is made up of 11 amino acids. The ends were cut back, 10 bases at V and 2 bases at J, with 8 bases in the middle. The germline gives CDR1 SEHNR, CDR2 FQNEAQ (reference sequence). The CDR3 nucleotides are TGTGCCACACAGGGACAAGAGACCCAGTACTTC. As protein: CATQGQETQYF.

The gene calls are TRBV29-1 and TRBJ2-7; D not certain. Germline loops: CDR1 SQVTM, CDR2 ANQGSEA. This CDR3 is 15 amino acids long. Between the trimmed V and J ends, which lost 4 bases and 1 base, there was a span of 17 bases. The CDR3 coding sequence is TGCAGCGTTGTCTTGAGTCCGGCCGGTTCCTACGAGCAGTACTTC. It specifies CSVVLSPAGSYEQYF.

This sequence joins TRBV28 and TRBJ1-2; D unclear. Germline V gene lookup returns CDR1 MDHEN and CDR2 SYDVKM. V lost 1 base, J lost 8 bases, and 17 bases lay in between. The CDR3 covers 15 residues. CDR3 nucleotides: TGTGCCAGCAGTTTATATGGGGTGTCGGTCGGCGGCTACACCTTC. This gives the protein CASSLYGVSVGGYTF.

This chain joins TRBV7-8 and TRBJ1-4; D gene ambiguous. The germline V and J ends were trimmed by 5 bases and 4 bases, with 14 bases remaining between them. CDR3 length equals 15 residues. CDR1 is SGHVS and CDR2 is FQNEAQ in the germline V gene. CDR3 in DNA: TGTGCCAGCAGCGTCTGGATCACCCTTAATGAAAAACTGTTTTTT. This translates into CASSVWITLNEKLFF.

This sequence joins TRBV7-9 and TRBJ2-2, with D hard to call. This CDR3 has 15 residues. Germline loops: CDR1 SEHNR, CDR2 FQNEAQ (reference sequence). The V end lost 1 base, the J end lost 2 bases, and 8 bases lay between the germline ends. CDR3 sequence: CASSLGFQNTGELFF. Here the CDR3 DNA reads TGTGCCAGCAGCTTAGGTTTCCAAAACACCGGGGAGCTGTTTTTT.

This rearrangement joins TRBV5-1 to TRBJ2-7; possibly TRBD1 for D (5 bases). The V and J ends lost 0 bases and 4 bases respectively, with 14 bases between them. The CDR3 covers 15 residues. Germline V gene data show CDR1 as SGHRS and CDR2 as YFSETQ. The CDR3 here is CASSLAGLGAYEQYF. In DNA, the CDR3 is TGCGCCAGCAGCTTGGCAGGGCTGGGTGCTTACGAGCAGTACTTC. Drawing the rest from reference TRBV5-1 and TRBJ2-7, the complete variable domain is KAGVTQTPRYLIKTRGQQVTLSCSPISGHRSVSWYQQTPGQGLQFLFEYFSETQRNKGNFPGRFSGRQFSNSRSEMNVSTLELGDSALYLCASSLAGLGAYEQYFGPGTRLTVT.

CDR3 region: CASSSLGVPYEQYF. The CDR3, as DNA: TGTGCCAGCAGCTCCCTGGGGGTTCCCTACGAGCAGTACTTC. The rearrangement links TRBV11-2 to TRBJ2-7; D possibly uses TRBD1 or TRBD2 (5 bases each). This CDR3 has 14 residues. Germline CDR1 SGHAT, CDR2 FQNNGV. V lost 4 bases to trimming and J lost 2 bases, with 12 bases between them.

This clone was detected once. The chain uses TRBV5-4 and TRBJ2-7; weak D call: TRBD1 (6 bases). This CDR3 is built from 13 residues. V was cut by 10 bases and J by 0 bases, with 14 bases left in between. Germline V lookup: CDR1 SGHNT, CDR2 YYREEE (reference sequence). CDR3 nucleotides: TGTGCCTCTGCCCGGGACAACTCCTACGAGCAGTACTTC. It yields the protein CASARDNSYEQYF.

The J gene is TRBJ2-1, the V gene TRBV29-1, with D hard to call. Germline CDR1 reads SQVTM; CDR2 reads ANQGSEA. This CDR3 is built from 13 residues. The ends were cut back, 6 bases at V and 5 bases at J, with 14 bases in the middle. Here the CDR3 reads CSVYPVMDNEQFF. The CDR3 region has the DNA TGCAGCGTCTACCCCGTTATGGACAATGAGCAGTTCTTC.

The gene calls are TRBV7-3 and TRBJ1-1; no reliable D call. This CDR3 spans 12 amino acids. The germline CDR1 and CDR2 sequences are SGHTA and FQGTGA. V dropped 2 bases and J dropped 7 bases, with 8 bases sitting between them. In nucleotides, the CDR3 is TGTGCCAGCAGCTTAGCTCCAGGTGAAGCTTTCTTT. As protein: CASSLAPGEAFF.

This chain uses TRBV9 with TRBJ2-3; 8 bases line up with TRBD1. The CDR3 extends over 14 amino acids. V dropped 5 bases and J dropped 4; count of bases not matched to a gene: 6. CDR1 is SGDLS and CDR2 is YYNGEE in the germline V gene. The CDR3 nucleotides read TGTGCCAGCAGAGCTGGACAGGGCCCAGATACGCAGTATTTT. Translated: CASRAGQGPDTQYF.

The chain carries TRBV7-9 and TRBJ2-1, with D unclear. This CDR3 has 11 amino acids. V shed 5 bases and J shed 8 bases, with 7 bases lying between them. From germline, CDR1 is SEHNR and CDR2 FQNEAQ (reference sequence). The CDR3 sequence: CASSQGDEQFF. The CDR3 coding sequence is TGTGCCAGCAGCCAAGGCGATGAGCAGTTCTTC.

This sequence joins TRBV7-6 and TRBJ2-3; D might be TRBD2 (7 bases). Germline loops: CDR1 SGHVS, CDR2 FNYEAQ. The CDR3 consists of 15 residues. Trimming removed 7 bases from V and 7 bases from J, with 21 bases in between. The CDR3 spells CASTPGGSPAYTQYF. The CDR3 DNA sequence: TGTGCCAGCACCCCGGGGGGCAGCCCGGCATATACGCAGTATTTT.

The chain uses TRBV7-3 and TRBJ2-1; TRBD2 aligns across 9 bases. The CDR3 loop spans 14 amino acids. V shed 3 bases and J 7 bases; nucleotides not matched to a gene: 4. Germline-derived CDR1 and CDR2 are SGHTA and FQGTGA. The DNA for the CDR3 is TGTGCCAGCAGCTTTAGCGGGAGTTTAAATGAGCAGTTCTTC. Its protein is CASSFSGSLNEQFF. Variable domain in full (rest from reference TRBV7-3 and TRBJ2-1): GAGVSQTPSNKVTEKGKYVELRCDPISGHTALYWYRQSLGQGPEFLIYFQGTGAADDSGLPNDRFFAVRPEGSVSTLKIQRTERGDSAVYLCASSFSGSLNEQFFGPGTRLTVL.